This entry concerns a single T cell receptor beta chain. Its target is not known. These data belong to a study of T cell repertoires in cytomegalovirus infection. Study-wide points: Predominance within the ex vivo response was attributable to HLA-C-restricted CMV-specific TCR beta clonotypes. The study identified carriers of CMV plus the relevant HLA from cumulative public TCR beta family frequency.

A single record per CDR3 protein comes from TCRdb applying MiXCR to the reads. The top ten clones hold 7.5% to 9% of a sample with 400,000 or so distinct CDR3 sequences, around 18% of them seen once. The junction had 5 bases not matched to a gene; V was cut back by 9 bases and J by 6 bases. Looked up from germline, CDR1 is LNHDA and CDR2 is SQIVND (reference sequence). CDR3 length: 13 residues. V and J are TRBV19 and TRBJ1-6, with 7 bases aligning to TRBD1. Sequencing input: PBMCs. The sequence was obtained from a human donor in good health (CMV status not recorded). Some clones in this sample may be carry-over from other donors' samples. CDR3 nucleotides: TGTGCCAGAAAGACAGGGAGTAATTCACCCCTCCACTTT. Amino acid sequence: CARKTGSNSPLHF. Together with reference TRBV19 and TRBJ1-6, the CDR3 gives the full variable domain: DGGITQSPKYLFRKEGQNVTLSCEQNLNHDAMYWYRQDPGQGLRLIYYSQIVNDFQKGDIAEGYSVSREKKESFPLTVTSAQKNPTAFYLCARKTGSNSPLHFGNGTRLTVT.